This entry lists 32 T cell receptor beta chains sequenced from one sample in a study of T cells in women clearing cervical HPV infection listed by TCRdb under 2018. Library creation used the immunoSEQ multiplex PCR assay. In its TCRdb copy, this immuneACCESS table keeps in-frame sequences only and misses some clones. Where compared with another copy, unresolved V genes explain less than half of these, and the others have no known cause. Per the sample table, the count is 45,000 to 55,000 clones. The top ten clonotypes cover 1.5% to 2% of the sample. Sequencing used blood buffy coat. The receptors were gathered from a woman between 18 and 70 years old with a cervical HPV16 infection that either progressed to CIN3+ or cleared (not recorded which).

The CDR3 DNA, read in part, is TGTGCTAGTGGTCGAGGGGGCGCGGACACCCATGAG. Its translation is CASGRGGADTHE. The CDR3 reads in full as CASGRGGADTHEQFF. V and J are TRBV12-5 and TRBJ2-1; TRBD1 matches at 7 bases. Read coverage stops 3 residues before the CDR3 terminus; the germline J gene supplies the remainder. Germline CDR1 LGHNT, CDR2 FRNRAP. The ends lost 5 bases at V and 8 bases at J; junction bases unmatched: 12. The CDR3 length is 15 residues.

A remark on this clone: The read ends 3 residues early relative to the CDR3; the germline J gene fills the gap. The rearrangement uses TRBV19 and TRBJ1-3, with no clear D. V dropped 7 bases and J dropped 0 bases, with 10 bases sitting between them. CDR1 and CDR2 from the germline V gene are LNHDA and SQIVND (reference sequence). The CDR3 loop spans 14 amino acids. The sequenced CDR3 bases are TGTGCCAGTAAAAGCCCTCACTCTGGAAACACC. Its protein is CASKSPHSGNT. The entire CDR3 reads CASKSPHSGNTIYF.

For this clone: Read data end 3 residues before the CDR3 end; the end is taken from the germline J gene. This chain links TRBV12-3 or TRBV12-4 with TRBJ2-2; D is perhaps TRBD1 (5 bases). V lost 6 bases and J lost 5, with 10 bases in between. CDR3 length equals 13 residues. The DNA read from the CDR3 is TGTGCCAGCAGGGCCAGGGAAACCGGGGAG. It encodes CASRARETGE. The complete CDR3 sequence is CASRARETGELFF.

Regarding this clone: Read coverage stops 3 residues before the CDR3 terminus; the germline J gene supplies the remainder. The V gene is TRBV5-1, the J gene TRBJ2-3; possible D gene TRBD2, 6 bases. Trimming took 2 bases from V and 2 from J, leaving 18 bases between them. This CDR3 contains 17 residues. Germline CDR1 reads SGHRS; CDR2 reads YFSETQ. The CDR3 protein is CASSFPILAGHTDTQYF. The CDR3 bases that were read are TGCGCCAGCAGCTTCCCCATACTAGCTGGACACACAGATACG.

The CDR3 is CASSFGTGGPITDTQYF. Incomplete CDR3 DNA: TGCGCCAGCAGCTTCGGGACAGGGGGTCCAATCACAGATACG. This chain uses TRBV5-1 with TRBJ2-3, with 11 bases fitting TRBD1. The CDR3 end is not reached by the read, which stops 3 residues before it; the germline J gene fills it in. J was trimmed by 2 bases and V by 2 bases; bases with no gene match: 7. The CDR3 has 17 residues. CDR1 is SGHRS and CDR2 is YFSETQ in the germline V gene. Using reference TRBV5-1 and TRBJ2-3 for the parts outside the CDR3, the full variable domain is KAGVTQTPRYLIKTRGQQVTLSCSPISGHRSVSWYQQTPGQGLQFLFEYFSETQRNKGNFPGRFSGRQFSNSRSEMNVSTLELGDSALYLCASSFGTGGPITDTQYFGPGTRLTVL.

The sequenced CDR3 bases are TGCGCCAGCAGCTTTAGGGACAGAAGCTCCTACGAG. This gives the protein CASSFRDRSSYE. Given in full, the CDR3 is CASSFRDRSSYEQYF. This rearrangement joins TRBV5-1 to TRBJ2-7; 7 bases agree with TRBD1. The CDR3 end falls 3 residues outside the read, so it is completed with the germline J gene. The CDR3 consists of 15 residues. J lost 0 bases, V lost 2 bases, and 5 bases had no gene match. CDR1 and CDR2 (germline): SGHRS, YFSETQ.

The CDR3 spells CASSPLSGRGSEQYF. The covered CDR3 bases are TGTGCCAGCTCACCACTGAGCGGGAGAGGTTCCGAG. The chain couples TRBV18 to TRBJ2-7; TRBD2 matches at 8 bases. The read gets to within 3 residues of the CDR3 end, and the germline J gene fills in the rest. Germline trimming cut 1 base from V and 6 bases from J; bases unmatched to any gene: 8. This CDR3 has 15 amino acids. Germline CDR1 is KGHSH and CDR2 is LQKENI.

For this clone: The read finishes 3 residues shy of the CDR3 end, and the germline J gene is used to complete it. The chain carries TRBV7-2 and TRBJ1-5; no definite D call. The CDR3 consists of 15 residues. V lost 3 bases to trimming and J lost 2 bases, with 11 bases between them. Per the germline V gene, CDR1 is SGHTA and CDR2 is FQGNSA. This CDR3 is CASSFEGYGNQPQHF. The CDR3 DNA, read in part, is TGTGCCAGCAGCTTTGAAGGTTATGGCAATCAGCCC.

On this clone itself: Read coverage stops 3 residues before the CDR3 terminus; the germline J gene supplies the remainder. V is TRBV18 and J is TRBJ1-4, with D uncertain. This CDR3 has 17 residues. Germline V gene sequence: CDR1 KGHSH, CDR2 LQKENI. Between the trimmed V and J ends, which lost 1 base and 6 bases, there was a span of 18 bases. The CDR3 is CASSPRQRVQPHEKLFF. The CDR3 DNA, read in part, is TGTGCCAGCTCACCACGGCAGCGGGTCCAACCTCATGAAAAA.

Turning to this clone: The read comes to an end 3 residues before the CDR3 does, leaving the germline J gene to fill in the end. This chain joins TRBV20-1 and TRBJ1-6; 8 bases are a match to TRBD1. V trimming: 3 bases; J trimming: 0 bases; junction bases outside the gene matches: 16. The CDR3 has 20 amino acids. Germline-derived CDR1 and CDR2 are DFQATT and SNEGSKA (reference sequence). The sequenced CDR3 bases are TGCAGTGCTAGGAGCAGTCGGCAGGGGGCTTCAAGCTCCTATAATTCACCC. Translation gives CSARSSRQGASSSYNSP. The full CDR3 reads CSARSSRQGASSSYNSPLHF.

Concerning this clone: The CDR3 goes on 3 residues after the read ends, and that part is filled in from the germline J gene. The chain employs TRBV7-9 and TRBJ2-3; D is possibly TRBD2 (6 bases). V was trimmed by 5 bases and J by 2 bases, leaving 11 bases between them. CDR1 is SEHNR, CDR2 FQNEAQ, per germline (reference sequence). The CDR3 has 14 residues. CDR3 sequence reads: CASSLSGVTDTQYF. CDR3 DNA, as far as it was read: TGTGCCAGCAGCCTCTCGGGGGTCACAGATACG.

Turning to this clone: The read falls 3 residues short of the CDR3 end, and the missing part is taken from the germline J gene. The J gene is TRBJ2-3, the V gene TRBV2; TRBD2 matches at 7 bases. Germline V gene data show CDR1 as SNHLY and CDR2 as FYNNEI. Trimming removed 8 bases from V and 4 bases from J; junction bases left unmatched: 6. The CDR3 has 13 amino acids. The part of the CDR3 DNA that was read is TGTGCCAGCTCCCGGGACTACCCAGATACG. This gives the protein CASSRDYPDT. The CDR3 reads in full as CASSRDYPDTQYF.

Note on this clone: The missing CDR3 end, 3 residues past where the read stops, is filled in from the germline J gene. The chain joins TRBV2 to TRBJ1-1; 10 nucleotides match TRBD1. This CDR3 spans 14 amino acids. With V trimmed by 4 bases and J by 1 base, 0 bases remained unmatched. CDR1 is SNHLY and CDR2 is FYNNEI in the germline V gene. The DNA read from the CDR3 is TGTGCCAGCAGTGGGACAGGGGGGAACACTGAA. This sequence encodes CASSGTGGNTE. The entire CDR3 protein is CASSGTGGNTEAFF.

Regarding this clone: Read coverage stops 3 residues before the CDR3 terminus; the germline J gene supplies the remainder. The chain employs TRBV2 and TRBJ2-5; tentative D call: TRBD2 (7 bases). CDR1 is SNHLY and CDR2 is FYNNEI in the germline V gene. CDR3 length: 15 residues. Trimming took 7 bases from V and 5 from J, leaving 20 bases between them. The CDR3 region is CASTLGGVMAETQYF. Partial CDR3 DNA: TGTGCCAGCACTCTAGGGGGGGTAATGGCTGAGACC.

As regards this clone: The observed sequence ends 3 residues before the CDR3 terminus, with the missing tail filled in from the germline J gene. The chain carries TRBV12-5 and TRBJ1-5; D call uncertain. The CDR3 is 12 amino acids. The germline V gene has CDR1 LGHNT and CDR2 FRNRAP. The V end was cut by 6 bases, the J end by 6 bases, with 9 bases between. The CDR3 DNA, read in part, is TGTGCTAGTGGGGTCCAGGTTCAGCCC. Translation: CASGVQVQP. The whole CDR3 sequence reads CASGVQVQPQHF.

As regards this clone: The CDR3 end lies 3 residues beyond the end of the read and is filled in from the germline J gene. The J gene is TRBJ1-5, the V gene TRBV5-1; D unresolved. The V gene lost 0 bases and the J gene lost 1 base, with 5 bases spanning the gap. The CDR3 covers 14 residues. Germline CDR1 and CDR2: SGHRS and YFSETQ. Incomplete CDR3 DNA: TGCGCCAGCAGCTTGGAGCACAGCAATCAGCCC. It translates to CASSLEHSNQP. The full CDR3 is CASSLEHSNQPQHF.

Points on this clone: With the read ending 3 residues before the CDR3 end, the germline J gene is used to fill in that end. V usage is TRBV7-9 and J usage is TRBJ1-5, with a tentative D call TRBD1 (5 bases). This CDR3 spans 13 amino acids. V was pared by 5 bases and J by 7 bases, with 12 bases between. CDR1 and CDR2 (germline): SEHNR, FQNEAQ (reference sequence). CDR3 DNA (partial): TGTGCCAGCAGCCTGGGGCCTGGGCAGCCC. It translates to CASSLGPGQP. The CDR3 as a whole reads CASSLGPGQPQHF.

With respect to this clone: The read stops 3 residues short of the end of the CDR3; the missing end is completed from the germline J gene. The V call is TRBV20-1, the J call TRBJ1-2; D is ambiguous. The CDR3 extends over 13 amino acids. Trimming shortened V by 4 bases and J by 5 bases, and 14 bases separated the two germline ends. Germline CDR1 reads DFQATT; CDR2 reads SNEGSKA (reference sequence). Incomplete CDR3 DNA: TGCAGTGCTACCGGGCCCCTAGCTTATGGC. Protein: CSATGPLAYG. The complete CDR3 protein is CSATGPLAYGYTF.

Remarks on this clone: The read gets to within 3 residues of the CDR3 end, and the germline J gene fills in the rest. The chain is built from TRBV30 and TRBJ2-5; perhaps TRBD1 as D (5 bases). V lost 7 bases and J lost 5, with 17 bases in between. The V gene's germline CDR1 is GTSNPN and CDR2 SVGIG (reference sequence). The CDR3 loop spans 13 amino acids. The covered CDR3 bases are TGTGCCTCTCAGGGCAGGGCGGAGGAGACC. Translation gives CASQGRAEET. The CDR3 in full is CASQGRAEETQYF.

A note on this clone: The read falls 3 residues short of the CDR3 end, and the missing part is taken from the germline J gene. The chain couples TRBV6-1 to TRBJ1-3, with D perhaps matching TRBD1 (5 bases). V was cut by 4 bases and J by 2 bases, with 12 bases left in between. The CDR3 length is 15 residues. Germline lookup yields CDR1 MNHNS and CDR2 SASEGT. CDR3 sequence reads: CASSVEGLTGNTIYF. The DNA read from the CDR3 is TGTGCCAGCAGTGTGGAGGGGCTAACTGGAAACACC.

A note on this clone: One junction end disagrees with the germline gene, perhaps due to a read error. Sequencing ends 3 residues short of the CDR3 end; the germline J gene provides the rest. V usage is TRBV4-2 and J usage is TRBJ1-4, with no clear D. The germline V gene has CDR1 LGHNA and CDR2 YNFKEQ. The CDR3 is 17 residues long. The sequenced part of the CDR3 DNA is TGCGCCAGCAGCCAAGAGGGCACTCATTACTCTAATGAAAAA. Translating it yields CASSQEGTHYSNEK. The full-length CDR3 reads as CASSQEGTHYSNEKLFF.

Notes on this clone: The CDR3 goes on 3 residues after the read ends, and that part is filled in from the germline J gene. The rearrangement links TRBV29-1 to TRBJ2-3; 8 bases agree with TRBD2. With 4 bases clipped from V and 3 bases from J, the junction kept 3 bases outside the gene matches. The V gene's germline CDR1 is SQVTM and CDR2 ANQGSEA. The CDR3 contains 13 residues. CDR3 loop: CSVVRGGTDTQYF. The sequenced CDR3 bases are TGCAGCGTTGTACGGGGGGGGACAGATACG.

With respect to this clone: The read comes to an end 3 residues before the CDR3 does, leaving the germline J gene to fill in the end. This rearrangement joins TRBV19 to TRBJ1-4; 8 nucleotides agree with TRBD1. The CDR3 is 13 residues long. Germline loops: CDR1 LNHDA, CDR2 SQIVND (reference sequence). The V segment lost 7 bases and the J segment 8 bases; nucleotides outside the gene matches: 6. CDR3 DNA (partial): TGTGCCAGTACCGACAGGGGTAGCGAAAAA. It codes for CASTDRGSEK. The full CDR3 sequence reads CASTDRGSEKLFF. Drawing the rest from reference TRBV19 and TRBJ1-4, the complete variable domain is DGGITQSPKYLFRKEGQNVTLSCEQNLNHDAMYWYRQDPGQGLRLIYYSQIVNDFQKGDIAEGYSVSREKKESFPLTVTSAQKNPTAFYLCASTDRGSEKLFFGSGTQLSVL.

About this clone: With the read ending 3 residues before the CDR3 end, the germline J gene is used to fill in that end. V usage is TRBV20-1 and J usage is TRBJ1-2; D not certain. V was trimmed by 6 bases and J by 5 bases, leaving 13 bases between them. The length of the CDR3 is 12 residues. The germline V gene encodes CDR1 DFQATT and CDR2 SNEGSKA (reference sequence). The CDR3 sequence is CSAPLSPYGYTF. CDR3 DNA (partial): TGCAGTGCACCACTGAGCCCTTATGGC.

With respect to this clone: The CDR3 extends 3 residues past the end of the read, so its final part is completed from the germline J gene. The chain employs TRBV11-2 and TRBJ1-1, with 8 positions matching TRBD1. Germline values: CDR1 SGHAT, CDR2 FQNNGV. The CDR3 is made up of 14 amino acids. With V trimmed by 1 base and J by 3 bases, 1 base remained unmatched. The CDR3 DNA, read in part, is TGTGCCAGCAGCTTAGCGACAGGGGACACTGAA. Translated: CASSLATGDTE. The full CDR3 is CASSLATGDTEAFF. The complete variable domain, with remaining parts taken from reference TRBV11-2 and TRBJ1-1, reads EAGVAQSPRYKIIEKRQSVAFWCNPISGHATLYWYQQILGQGPKLLIQFQNNGVVDDSQLPKDRFSAERLKGVDSTLKIQPAKLEDSAVYLCASSLATGDTEAFFGQGTRLTVV.

With regard to this clone: The read finishes 3 residues shy of the CDR3 end, and the germline J gene is used to complete it. The chain couples TRBV2 to TRBJ2-7, with D possibly being TRBD1 (5 bases). Trimming took 4 bases from V and 4 from J, leaving 8 bases between them. Germline V lookup: CDR1 SNHLY, CDR2 FYNNEI. The length of the CDR3 is 12 residues. The chain's CDR3 is CASSADSYEQYF. The sequenced CDR3 bases are TGTGCCAGCAGTGCCGACAGTTACGAG.

The CDR3 bases that were read are TGTGCCAGCAGACAGGAATCAAACACTGAA. It codes for CASRQESNTE. The full CDR3 sequence reads CASRQESNTEAFF. The rearrangement joins TRBV7-9 to TRBJ1-1; D is possibly TRBD1 (5 bases). The missing CDR3 end, 3 residues past where the read stops, is filled in from the germline J gene. Between the trimmed V and J ends, which lost 6 bases and 2 bases, there was a span of 10 bases. The CDR3 loop spans 13 amino acids. Germline CDR1 reads SEHNR; CDR2 reads FQNEAQ (reference sequence).

On this clone: The read stops 3 residues short of the end of the CDR3; the missing end is completed from the germline J gene. The chain employs TRBV12-3 or TRBV12-4 and TRBJ1-3; tentatively, D is TRBD1 (5 bases). The length of the CDR3 is 15 residues. Deletions cut 4 bases from V and 8 bases from J, with 18 bases between. The covered CDR3 bases are TGTGCCAGCAGTTACCCGTCAGAGACAGTGGACACC. This gives the protein CASSYPSETVDT. The whole CDR3 region reads CASSYPSETVDTIYF.

This clone is called medium-sized (0.01 to 0.1%) based on its frequency. Sequencing ends 3 residues short of the CDR3 end; the germline J gene provides the rest. This chain connects TRBV7-2 to TRBJ1-2, with TRBD1 identical over 10 bases. V was clipped by 5 bases and J by 4 bases; unmatched bases: 7. CDR1 SGHTA and CDR2 FQGNSA come from the germline V gene. This CDR3 is built from 15 residues. The CDR3 DNA, read in part, is TGTGCCAGCAGCCAAAGGACAGGGGGGATCTATGGC. Amino acid sequence: CASSQRTGGIYG. The full CDR3 protein reads CASSQRTGGIYGYTF. Looking up the rest from reference TRBV7-2 and TRBJ1-2 gives the full variable domain: GAGVSQSPSNKVTEKGKDVELRCDPISGHTALYWYRQSLGQGLEFLIYFQGNSAPDKSGLPSDRFSAERTGGSVSTLTIQRTQQEDSAVYLCASSQRTGGIYGYTFGSGTRLTVV.

A remark on this clone: The CDR3 is cut off 3 residues early in the read; its end comes from the germline J gene. The J gene is TRBJ2-2, the V gene TRBV5-4; 7 bases are a match to TRBD2. The CDR3 contains 16 residues. The germline V gene has CDR1 SGHNT and CDR2 YYREEE (reference sequence). Trimming removed 1 base from V and 3 bases from J; junction bases left unmatched: 6. The CDR3 sequence: CASSLPSGADTGELFF. CDR3 DNA, as far as it was read: TGTGCCAGCAGCTTGCCCAGCGGGGCCGACACCGGGGAG.

In the case of this clone: A read error may account for a junction end that differs from germline. The CDR3 end lies 3 residues beyond the end of the read and is filled in from the germline J gene. The gene calls are TRBV4-2 and TRBJ1-4; TRBD1 is a possible D gene (5 bases). CDR1 is LGHNA, CDR2 YNFKEQ, per germline. The CDR3 runs 16 residues. Incomplete CDR3 DNA: TGCGCCAGCAGCCAAGCCGGACGGGGACTTTATGAAAAA. This sequence encodes CASSQAGRGLYEK. The full CDR3 sequence reads CASSQAGRGLYEKLFF.

On this clone: The CDR3 end falls 3 residues outside the read, so it is completed with the germline J gene. This chain joins TRBV20-1 and TRBJ2-4, with D perhaps matching TRBD2 (6 bases). The CDR3 contains 21 residues. The V gene lost 0 bases and the J gene lost 0 bases, with 27 bases spanning the gap. Germline V gene sequence: CDR1 DFQATT, CDR2 SNEGSKA (reference sequence). Partial CDR3 DNA: TGCAGTGCTAGAGAGGGGGGTCCTAGCCAAAAACATCCCTTAGCCAAAAACATT. It encodes CSAREGGPSQKHPLAKNI. The full-length CDR3 reads as CSAREGGPSQKHPLAKNIQYF.